A selection of T cell receptor beta chains follows, all from one sample in a study of blood T cell repertoires in COVID-19. Assay used: immunoSEQ multiplex PCR; TCRdb lists only in-frame clones, some missing. The repertoire holds around 250,000 clones, with approximately 90% as singletons. Specimen: peripheral blood. All receptors come from a man between 25 and 39 years old who had recovered from COVID-19. CDR3s include the opening cysteine and the closing phenylalanine or tryptophan. The order of the fields is CDR3 protein, V gene, J gene.

CDR3: CSVSGRDRGEEGYTF
V: TRBV29-1
J: TRBJ1-2

CDR3: CSPNRDTEAFF
V: TRBV29-1
J: TRBJ1-1

CDR3: CASSPGSGTSTDTQYF
V: TRBV18
J: TRBJ2-3

CDR3: CASSLAIGIGETQYF
V: TRBV5-1
J: TRBJ2-5

CDR3: CASSILDRVFAEAFF
V: TRBV12-5
J: TRBJ1-1

CDR3: CASSALPGGNTGELFF
V: TRBV9
J: TRBJ2-2

CDR3: CASSSGLRTAHNYGYTF
V: TRBV5-4
J: TRBJ1-2

CDR3: CASSPIKGSDAFF
V: TRBV6-5
J: TRBJ1-1

CDR3: CASSPPLPGNSYNEQFF
V: TRBV28
J: TRBJ2-1

CDR3: CASSWTEVNGYTF
V: TRBV2
J: TRBJ1-2

CDR3: CASSQEYGTSGYNEQFF
V: TRBV4-3
J: TRBJ2-1

CDR3: CASSPTGGKSYEQYF
V: TRBV11-2
J: TRBJ2-7

CDR3: CASTTGQGRTEAFF
V: TRBV27
J: TRBJ1-1

CDR3: CASRDRELFF
V: TRBV28
J: TRBJ2-2

CDR3: CASSLIVRVEQFF
V: TRBV12-3/TRBV12-4
J: TRBJ2-1

CDR3: CASSLRGTQGPIISYNEQFF
V: TRBV4-2
J: TRBJ2-1

CDR3: CASSPQENTEAFF
V: TRBV5-1
J: TRBJ1-1

CDR3: CASSEPQLNYGYTF
V: TRBV2
J: TRBJ1-2

CDR3: CASSYSPTEANYGYTF
V: TRBV6-2/TRBV6-3
J: TRBJ1-2

CDR3: CASSFHTGVGAPYGYTF
V: TRBV27
J: TRBJ1-2

CDR3: CASAPGQGTTYNEQFF
V: TRBV5-1
J: TRBJ2-1

CDR3: CASSLFVGGQVVQPQHF
V: TRBV27
J: TRBJ1-5

CDR3: CASTRPGAYEQYF
V: TRBV12-3/TRBV12-4
J: TRBJ2-7

CDR3: CATNRGTRGTDTQYF
V: TRBV19
J: TRBJ2-3

CDR3: CASSQGWTGRNTIYF
V: TRBV4-3
J: TRBJ1-3

CDR3: CSVERTGSYGYTF
V: TRBV29-1
J: TRBJ1-2

CDR3: CASSHTGQTPLSYGYTF
V: TRBV3-1/TRBV3-2
J: TRBJ1-2

CDR3: CASSLEGYYNSPLHF
V: TRBV5-1
J: TRBJ1-6

CDR3: CSASSPGIAYEQYF
V: TRBV20-1
J: TRBJ2-7

CDR3: CASTLTGGHEKLFF
V: TRBV28
J: TRBJ1-4

CDR3: CASSEDAGTTTGELFF
V: TRBV6-1
J: TRBJ2-2

CDR3: CASSIDSDRVNYGYTF
V: TRBV19
J: TRBJ1-2

CDR3: CASNKAGLAVYNEQFF
V: TRBV7-9
J: TRBJ2-1

CDR3: CASSPRDRGGNTIYF
V: TRBV19
J: TRBJ1-3

CDR3: CASSQDRLAYPESLHF
V: TRBV3-1/TRBV3-2
J: TRBJ1-6

CDR3: CASSHPTSGEPGTGELFF
V: TRBV3-1/TRBV3-2
J: TRBJ2-2

CDR3: CASSFSGLDAGELFF
V: TRBV11-2
J: TRBJ2-2

CDR3: CASSVGAGGYIGNTEAFF
V: TRBV9
J: TRBJ1-1

CDR3: CASSSGGVGEQFF
V: TRBV6-5
J: TRBJ2-1

CDR3: CASEWKSADTQYF
V: TRBV30
J: TRBJ2-3

CDR3: CASSSPRDTEETQYF
V: TRBV7-9
J: TRBJ2-5

CDR3: CASSPATGFLNTIYF
V: TRBV9
J: TRBJ1-3

CDR3: CASTSTSGGRDTQYF
V: TRBV5-4
J: TRBJ2-3

CDR3: CATSSRLAYEQYF
V: TRBV15
J: TRBJ2-7

CDR3: CAISEVGSYEQYF
V: TRBV10-3
J: TRBJ2-7